Listed below are T cell receptor beta chains from one sample, sequenced in a study of blood T cell repertoires in COVID-19. The table came from immunoSEQ multiplex PCR; TCRdb's copy has only in-frame clones and leaves some out. The repertoire holds fewer than 200,000 clones, with around nine tenths as singletons. The sequenced sample was peripheral blood. The receptors were gathered from a man aged 50 to 59 who had recovered from COVID-19. The CDR3 runs from the conserved cysteine through the conserved F or W.

TRBV4-3	TRBJ1-4	CASSPTTGEKLFF
TRBV3-1/TRBV3-2	TRBJ1-2	CASSSGTGNKANYGYTF
TRBV19	TRBJ1-2	CASSTNPRDTPNYGYTF
TRBV25-1	TRBJ2-5	CASLSQTGWYQETQYF
TRBV2	TRBJ1-6	CASSKHPEGSYSPLHF
TRBV2	TRBJ2-3	CASSLSGGTDTQYF
TRBV25-1	TRBJ2-1	CASSGGQNSYNEQFF
TRBV21-1	TRBJ1-4	CASSKAGTENEKLFF
TRBV5-5	TRBJ2-6	CASSSTGTGANVLTF
TRBV12-5	TRBJ1-5	CASGEGGSNQPQHF
TRBV11-2	TRBJ2-2	CASSPRTSGFTGELFF
TRBV7-2	TRBJ2-7	CASSFGLAGLSYEQYF
TRBV24-1	TRBJ2-7	CATSDPRHPPYEQYF
TRBV6-5	TRBJ1-1	CASRLTGLYTEAFF
TRBV28	TRBJ2-1	CASSPLAGEAYNEQFF
TRBV27	TRBJ1-1	CASSAGQGGTEAFF
TRBV6-6	TRBJ1-2	CASRLTGTYGYTF
TRBV18	TRBJ2-7	CASSPGTGHSYEQYF
TRBV12-3/TRBV12-4	TRBJ1-1	CASTGYFHTEAFF
TRBV5-6	TRBJ2-5	CASSRGTSGTRHFETQYF
TRBV2	TRBJ2-5	CASSEGGGPRGTQYF
TRBV3-1/TRBV3-2	TRBJ2-1	CASRQRTQRVNEQFF
TRBV4-1	TRBJ1-1	CASSPTGGNTEAFF
TRBV6-5	TRBJ1-1	CASSQQGSMNTEAFF